The 5 T cell receptor beta chains below all came from one sample that was sequenced in a study of T cell responses to AZD1222 COVID-19 vaccine. Assay: immunoSEQ multiplex PCR; the TCRdb copy retains only in-frame clones and omits some. The sample lists 120,000 or so clones; 92% were seen once. The sequencing here drew on peripheral blood, taken on day 0 of AZD1222 vaccination. Receptor source: an adult in good health.

The chain has TRBV9 and TRBJ1-4; D ambiguous. There are 15 residues in the CDR3. Trimming stripped 0 bases from V and 3 bases from J, with 9 bases between. Germline CDR1 reads SGDLS; CDR2 reads YYNGEE. The CDR3 region has the DNA TGTGCCAGCAGCGTAGGGGTCGACGCTAATGAAAAACTGTTTTTT. This translates into CASSVGVDANEKLFF.

The V gene is TRBV5-1, the J gene TRBJ2-1; 9 bases agree with TRBD2. There are 14 residues in the CDR3. Germline CDR1 and CDR2: SGHRS and YFSETQ. The V gene end was trimmed by 7 bases and the J gene end by 6 bases; junction bases not matched to a gene: 8. In nucleotides, the CDR3 is TGCGCCAGCCGGGACGTAGCGGGGGCCAATGAGCAGTTCTTC. Residues: CASRDVAGANEQFF.

This sequence joins TRBV18 and TRBJ1-2; 7 bases align to TRBD1. The CDR3 totals 15 residues. Germline CDR1 reads KGHSH; CDR2 reads LQKENI. J lost 4 bases, V lost 5 bases, and 10 bases had no gene match. The CDR3 sequence: CASSTAQGVLYGYTF. In nucleotides, the CDR3 is TGTGCCAGCTCAACGGCTCAGGGGGTTCTCTATGGCTACACCTTC.

This rearrangement joins TRBV18 to TRBJ1-6; the D is unclear. Germline assignment: CDR1 KGHSH and CDR2 LQKENI. V was shortened by 3 bases and J by 6 bases, with 12 bases between the two germline ends. The CDR3 consists of 15 residues. CDR3 coding DNA: TGTGCCAGCTCACCGTCAGAAGGGTTTAATTCACCCCTCCACTTT. Its protein product is CASSPSEGFNSPLHF.

This CDR3 is CASSLLTGGSSPLHF. CDR3 DNA: TGTGCCAGCAGCCTACTCACAGGGGGCAGTTCACCCCTCCACTTT. The chain carries TRBV2 and TRBJ1-6; 9 bases match TRBD1. V trimming: 6 bases; J trimming: 9 bases; junction bases outside the gene matches: 9. Per the germline V gene, CDR1 is SNHLY and CDR2 is FYNNEI. The CDR3 loop spans 15 amino acids.